This TCR beta chain originates from a study of OX40 agonist ivuxolimab in advanced cancers. Clones were read by immunoSEQ multiplex PCR, and TCRdb kept only the in-frame ones, dropping some. The sample has over 80,000 clones; 80% to 95% are singletons. Baseline, cycle 4 day 1, and cycle 7 day 1 were the blood sampling points. The sequenced sample was CD4+ or CD8+ T cells sorted from blood, obtained in a trial of the OX40 agonist ivuxolimab. This TCR derives from an adult with an advanced solid tumor such as melanoma, head and neck, liver or kidney cancer.

DNA of the CDR3: TGTGCCAGCAGCTCCTTCGTAAAGGGTCGGGTGAACACTGAAGCTTTCTTT. Its protein product is CASSSFVKGRVNTEAFF. J is TRBJ1-1 and V is TRBV5-8; D not certain. Germline CDR1 and CDR2: SGHTS and YDEGEE. CDR3 length: 17 amino acids. With 3 bases removed from V and 0 bases from J, the gap between germline ends came to 18 bases.